The 19 T cell receptor beta chains listed next were all sequenced from one sample in a study of preoperative IRX-2 immunotherapy in early breast cancer (dated by TCRdb to the late 2010s). The treatment or condition label, read with the paper, signifies: preoperative locoregional IRX-2 cytokine immunotherapy. The method was the immunoSEQ multiplex PCR assay. This immuneACCESS table, as held by TCRdb, lists in-frame sequences with V and J called but not all clones. Of the missing ones, under half trace to an unresolved V gene in checked studies; the others have no known cause. Present in this sample are about 43,000 clones, about 95% of which were seen just once. Jointly, the top ten make up over 1.5% of the sample. The sequencing here drew on tumor tissue, taken after IRX-2 immunotherapy. The origin of the receptors is a human donor with breast cancer.

This sequence joins TRBV30 and TRBJ1-1; TRBD1 might be the D (5 bases). The germline CDR1 and CDR2 sequences are GTSNPN and SVGIG (reference sequence). V was shortened by 3 bases and J by 5 bases, with 16 bases between the two germline ends. The CDR3 has 14 residues. Written as DNA, the CDR3 is TGTGCCTGGAGACGTCGGGGCGCGGGAACTGAAGCTTTCTTT. As protein: CAWRRRGAGTEAFF.

The V and J genes are TRBV9 and TRBJ1-6; possibly TRBD1 for D (6 bases). The germline V gene has CDR1 SGDLS and CDR2 YYNGEE. This CDR3 comprises 17 residues. V lost 0 bases to trimming and J lost 11 bases, with 21 bases between them. The CDR3 sequence is CASSVGSAQGLSTPLHF. The CDR3 DNA follows: TGTGCCAGCAGCGTAGGGTCGGCCCAGGGGCTGTCGACACCCCTCCACTTT.

The gene calls are TRBV5-1 and TRBJ1-2; tentative D call: TRBD1 (5 bases). This CDR3 is 14 amino acids long. The germline V gene encodes CDR1 SGHRS and CDR2 YFSETQ. Trimming took off 1 base at V and 3 bases at J, with 10 bases between the two ends. CDR3 in DNA: TGCGCCAGCAGCTTGAATGGGGGGGACTATGGCTACACCTTC. Amino acids: CASSLNGGDYGYTF. The whole variable domain, remainder taken from reference TRBV5-1 and TRBJ1-2, is KAGVTQTPRYLIKTRGQQVTLSCSPISGHRSVSWYQQTPGQGLQFLFEYFSETQRNKGNFPGRFSGRQFSNSRSEMNVSTLELGDSALYLCASSLNGGDYGYTFGSGTRLTVV.

This chain links TRBV7-6 with TRBJ2-7; the D is unclear. The CDR3 is 11 residues long. V lost 5 bases and J lost 6, with 8 bases in between. Germline CDR1 reads SGHVS; CDR2 reads FNYEAQ. The CDR3 region is CASSQGLEQYF. CDR3 sequence (DNA): TGTGCCAGCAGCCAAGGGCTCGAGCAGTACTTC.

The chain uses TRBV7-9 and TRBJ1-5; no definite D call. CDR1 and CDR2 from the germline V gene are SEHNR and FQNEAQ (reference sequence). V was cut by 1 base and J by 5 bases, with 6 bases left in between. The CDR3 totals 13 residues. CDR3 bases: TGTGCCAGCAGCTTAGGAGTCGATCAGCCCCAGCATTTT. This encodes CASSLGVDQPQHF.

This chain connects TRBV2 to TRBJ2-7; tentatively, D is TRBD1 (5 bases). Germline loops: CDR1 SNHLY, CDR2 FYNNEI. V lost 0 bases and J lost 4, with 13 bases in between. The CDR3 has 15 amino acids. CDR3 nucleotides: TGTGCCAGCAGTGAAGCAAAAGGGGTTCTTTACGAGCAGTACTTC. It codes for CASSEAKGVLYEQYF.

The rearrangement uses TRBV11-3 and TRBJ2-3; TRBD2 is a possible D gene (5 bases). The ends were cut back, 4 bases at V and 4 bases at J, with 15 bases in the middle. The CDR3 loop spans 15 amino acids. Germline V lookup: CDR1 SGHNT, CDR2 YENEEA. CDR3 coding DNA: TGTGCCAGCAGCTCAAGACCCGGGGTATCAGATACGCAGTATTTT. Protein: CASSSRPGVSDTQYF.

V is TRBV28 and J is TRBJ2-2; possibly TRBD1 for D (6 bases). Trimming removed 9 bases from V and 6 bases from J, with 8 bases in between. CDR1 is MDHEN, CDR2 SYDVKM, per germline. This CDR3 contains 11 residues. CDR3 region: CASQGPGELFF. The CDR3 coding sequence is TGTGCCAGTCAGGGGCCCGGGGAGCTGTTTTTT.

J is TRBJ2-7 and V is TRBV5-6; 14 nucleotides line up with TRBD2. Germline values: CDR1 SGHDT, CDR2 YYEEEE. CDR3 size: 16 residues. V lost 3 bases to trimming and J lost 0 bases; unmatched junction nucleotides: 2. DNA of the CDR3: TGTGCCAGCAGCTGGACTAGCGGGGGGTCCTCCTACGAGCAGTACTTC. Its translation is CASSWTSGGSSYEQYF.

The rearrangement uses TRBV27 and TRBJ1-3; 7 positions agree with TRBD1. Germline CDR1 reads MNHEY; CDR2 reads SMNVEV (reference sequence). The length of the CDR3 is 16 residues. Trimming at V came to 6 bases and at J to 0 bases, leaving 8 bases not matched to a gene. The CDR3 protein is CASSRVGGSSGNTIYF. Here the CDR3 DNA reads TGTGCCAGCAGCCGCGTAGGGGGCTCCTCTGGAAACACCATATATTTT.

J is TRBJ1-4 and V is TRBV6-6; possible D gene TRBD1, 5 bases. Germline CDR1 MNHNY, CDR2 SVGAGI (reference sequence). The CDR3 contains 15 residues. Deletions cut 6 bases from V and 0 bases from J, with 11 bases between. CDR3 amino acids: CASSPEGPTNEKLFF. CDR3 in DNA: TGTGCCAGCAGCCCCGAGGGACCAACTAATGAAAAACTGTTTTTT.

V and J are TRBV7-9 and TRBJ1-2; D call uncertain. CDR3 size: 15 residues. Germline CDR1 SEHNR, CDR2 FQNEAQ (reference sequence). V shed 5 bases and J shed 2 bases, with 15 bases lying between them. CDR3 region: CASSLLPLGNYGYTF. CDR3 nucleotide sequence: TGTGCCAGCAGCCTTCTCCCACTCGGAAACTATGGCTACACCTTC.

In DNA form, the CDR3 reads TGTGCCAGCAGCAAAGCGACAGGGCTCGCCATATATTTT. It specifies CASSKATGLAIYF. The chain is built from TRBV21-1 and TRBJ1-3; no DNA check was done on the table's D call, TRBD1. TRBV21-1 is listed as a pseudogene. This CDR3 comprises 13 residues.

The chain uses TRBV2 and TRBJ2-4; D unclear. Germline-derived CDR1 and CDR2 are SNHLY and FYNNEI. The CDR3 has 14 amino acids. Trimming shortened V by 4 bases and J by 0 bases, and 7 bases separated the two germline ends. CDR3 DNA sequence: TGTGCCAGCAGTGGTGGGCTAGCCAAAAACATTCAGTACTTC. Translated, it gives CASSGGLAKNIQYF.

The V and J genes are TRBV19 and TRBJ1-4; 7 nucleotides line up with TRBD1. The junction had 6 bases not matched to a gene; V was cut back by 3 bases and J by 2 bases. CDR1 is LNHDA and CDR2 is SQIVND in the germline V gene (reference sequence). This CDR3 contains 16 residues. As DNA, the CDR3 is TGTGCCAGTAGTATTGGCCAGGGGGTGACTAATGAAAAACTGTTTTTT. Translation: CASSIGQGVTNEKLFF.

This clone showed up just a few times. The gene calls are TRBV29-1 and TRBJ2-1; D is possibly TRBD2 (5 bases). The CDR3 runs to 13 residues. Germline assignment: CDR1 SQVTM and CDR2 ANQGSEA. The V end was cut by 2 bases, the J end by 5 bases, with 10 bases between. As DNA, the CDR3 is TGCAGCGTTGAAAAGGGAGTTAACAATGAGCAGTTCTTC. It specifies CSVEKGVNNEQFF.

This rearrangement joins TRBV7-9 to TRBJ2-2; 7 bases are shared with TRBD1. This CDR3 has 15 residues. J was trimmed by 10 bases and V by 4 bases; bases with no gene match: 12. The V gene's germline CDR1 is SEHNR and CDR2 FQNEAQ (reference sequence). The CDR3, as DNA: TGTGCCAGCAGCTACCGGGACAGATCTTACGCGGAGCTGTTTTTT. Its protein product is CASSYRDRSYAELFF.

The chain has TRBV4-3 and TRBJ2-3; no reliable D call. This CDR3 region has 13 residues. Trimming cost V 1 base and J 5 bases, with 7 bases left between them. Germline V gives CDR1 LGHNA, CDR2 YSLEER. The CDR3 DNA reads TGCGCCAGCAGCCAAGGCGTCGGAGATACGCAGTATTTT. Residues: CASSQGVGDTQYF.

The chain uses TRBV10-3 and TRBJ2-5; the D call may be TRBD1 or TRBD2 (5 bases each). V shed 11 bases and J shed 4 bases, with 14 bases lying between them. The length of the CDR3 is 12 residues. Germline V lookup: CDR1 ENHRY, CDR2 SYGVKD. The CDR3 here is CAVGQLGETQYF. The CDR3 DNA follows: TGTGCCGTAGGACAACTAGGAGAGACCCAGTACTTC.